The 20 T cell receptor beta chains below all came from one sample that was sequenced in a study of blood T cells in healthy people across ages. With a J-beta primer mix and a sample-barcoded 5' primer, a second PCR ran about 7 to 12 cycles. TCRdb re-derived calls from the 5' RACE reads in MiXCR, one entry per CDR3 protein. This sample carries hundreds of thousands of distinct CDR3 sequences, 58% of them seen once, and the ten largest clones take more than 35%. Sequenced sample: blood. The receptor set was obtained from a man aged 55 to 70 in good health.

The chain has TRBV12-3 or TRBV12-4 and TRBJ1-2; D ambiguous. CDR3 length: 14 amino acids. V gave up 3 bases and J gave up 0 bases, with 8 bases separating them. The CDR3 sequence: CASSFSSTNYGYTF. DNA for the CDR3: TGTGCCAGCAGTTTCTCCTCTACTAACTATGGCTACACCTTC.

The chain is built from TRBV6-5 and TRBJ2-1, with 10 nucleotides matching TRBD2. Looked up from germline, CDR1 is MNHEY and CDR2 is SVGAGI. Trimming cost V 5 bases and J 8 bases; bases outside gene matches: 6. The CDR3 runs 14 residues. CDR3 region: CASSSGGAIHEQFF. In DNA, the CDR3 is TGTGCCAGCAGTAGCGGGGGGGCCATACATGAGCAGTTCTTC.

Remarks on this clonotype: Being one base from a much bigger clone, this may be a read error. The chain links TRBV4-1 to TRBJ2-4, with 15 bases that match TRBD2. This CDR3 spans 16 amino acids. The ends lost 7 bases at V and 8 bases at J; junction bases unmatched: 9. Germline CDR1 is MGHRA and CDR2 is YSYEKL. The CDR3 DNA reads as TGCGCCAGCAACCAGTGGACTAGCGGGAGGGGGGACATTCAGTACTTC. Translating gives CASNQWTSGRGDIQYF.

V usage is TRBV14 and J usage is TRBJ2-7; TRBD2 aligns across 7 bases. Germline V gene lookup returns CDR1 SGHDN and CDR2 FVKESK. Unmatched junction bases numbered 9, after V lost 3 bases and J lost 7 bases. This CDR3 has 14 amino acids. The CDR3: CASSHIRDYNEQYF. The CDR3 nucleotides are TGTGCCAGCAGCCACATCAGGGACTACAATGAGCAGTACTTC.

The chain couples TRBV11-2 to TRBJ1-5, with D uncertain. From germline, CDR1 is SGHAT and CDR2 FQNNGV. This CDR3 is built from 15 residues. Between the trimmed V and J ends, which lost 3 bases and 5 bases, there was a span of 14 bases. CDR3 amino acids: CASSFTHELYQPQHF. Here the CDR3 DNA reads TGTGCCAGCAGCTTCACTCATGAGTTATATCAGCCCCAGCATTTT. Filled out from reference TRBV11-2 and TRBJ1-5, the complete variable domain reads EAGVAQSPRYKIIEKRQSVAFWCNPISGHATLYWYQQILGQGPKLLIQFQNNGVVDDSQLPKDRFSAERLKGVDSTLKIQPAKLEDSAVYLCASSFTHELYQPQHFGDGTRLSIL.

This chain uses TRBV29-1 with TRBJ2-3, with 8 bases that match TRBD1. CDR3 size: 18 residues. The V gene end was trimmed by 0 bases and the J gene end by 0 bases; junction bases not matched to a gene: 11. CDR1 is SQVTM, CDR2 ANQGSEA, per germline. CDR3 protein: CSVEDGQGASLSTDTQYF. CDR3 DNA: TGCAGCGTTGAAGATGGGCAGGGGGCTTCACTTAGCACAGATACGCAGTATTTT.

This clonotype was picked up a small number of times. The chain recombines TRBV11-2 with TRBJ2-2; TRBD1 matches at 8 bases. Germline values: CDR1 SGHAT, CDR2 FQNNGV. The CDR3 runs to 14 residues. V dropped 4 bases and J dropped 4; count of bases not matched to a gene: 2. The CDR3 DNA is TGTGCCAGCAGCTGGGACAGGACCACCGGGGAGCTGTTTTTT. Translating it yields CASSWDRTTGELFF.

The chain is built from TRBV2 and TRBJ2-4; 8 nucleotides line up with TRBD1. The J call could be wrong; TRBJ2-7 is a better fit for the DNA end. The V gene's germline CDR1 is SNHLY and CDR2 FYNNEI. This CDR3 comprises 12 residues. The CDR3 coding sequence is TGTGCCAGCACCGAGGACAGGGACGAGCAGTACTTC. It yields the protein CASTEDRDEQYF.

The chain couples TRBV24-1 to TRBJ2-1, with no clear D. Germline V gene sequence: CDR1 KGHDR, CDR2 SFDVKD. The CDR3 length is 15 residues. With 0 bases removed from V and 8 bases from J, the gap between germline ends came to 13 bases. In DNA, the CDR3 is TGTGCCACCAGTGATTTGGACAAGGGCAAGGATGAGCAGTTCTTC. This sequence encodes CATSDLDKGKDEQFF.

Notes on this clonotype: A much larger clone lies a single base off, so this may be a read error. J is TRBJ2-5 and V is TRBV5-6, with D possibly TRBD1 on 6 matching bases. The CDR3 contains 14 residues. Per the germline V gene, CDR1 is SGHDT and CDR2 is YYEEEE. CDR3 in DNA: TGTACCAGCAGCTTTGGGACACCCCAGGAGACCCAGTACTTC. It is translated as CTSSFGTPQETQYF.

This chain connects TRBV7-2 to TRBJ2-2; the D call may be TRBD1 or TRBD2 (5 bases each). V lost 5 bases to trimming and J lost 4 bases, with 14 bases between them. The CDR3 runs 15 residues. Germline V gene sequence: CDR1 SGHTA, CDR2 FQGNSA. CDR3: CASSITGTGTGELFF. The CDR3 region has the DNA TGTGCCAGCAGCATAACCGGGACCGGCACCGGGGAGCTGTTTTTT.

In its sample, this clonotype was seen a few times. The CDR3 nucleotides are TGTGCCAGCACCGTGGGGACGGTCGAGCAGTACTTC. Translated: CASTVGTVEQYF. This chain uses TRBV6-2 or TRBV6-3 with TRBJ2-5; possibly TRBD1 or TRBD2 for D (5 bases each). The DNA end favors TRBJ2-7, so the J call may be wrong. Germline V gives CDR1 MNHEY, CDR2 SVGEGT. The CDR3 covers 12 residues.

The chain couples TRBV12-3 or TRBV12-4 to TRBJ2-5; TRBD2 is a possible D gene (5 bases). Trimming took off 6 bases at V and 11 bases at J, with 16 bases between the two ends. This CDR3 contains 12 residues. The chain's CDR3 is CASSDMFGEQYF. CDR3 nucleotide sequence: TGTGCCAGCAGCGACATGTTCGGGGAGCAGTACTTC.

The chain combines TRBV7-9 with TRBJ1-1, with 9 bases that match TRBD1. Per the germline V gene, CDR1 is SEHNR and CDR2 is FQNEAQ (reference sequence). The CDR3 runs 14 residues. The V gene end was trimmed by 4 bases and the J gene end by 4 bases; junction bases not matched to a gene: 4. In DNA, the CDR3 is TGTGCCAGCAGCTCACAGGGGGCAAGCACTGAAGCTTTCTTT. It specifies CASSSQGASTEAFF.

In its sample, this clonotype was seen once. The chain recombines TRBV20-1 with TRBJ2-5; 8 bases fit TRBD1. V lost 2 bases, J lost 5 bases, and 7 bases stayed unmatched. The CDR3 loop spans 14 amino acids. Germline CDR1 reads DFQATT; CDR2 reads SNEGSKA (reference sequence). CDR3 sequence reads: CSARRQGAWETQYF. The CDR3 DNA sequence: TGCAGTGCTAGAAGGCAGGGGGCATGGGAGACCCAGTACTTC.

This clonotype has just a few counts. The V and J genes are TRBV5-1 and TRBJ2-1, with TRBD1 as a possible D gene (5 bases). Trimming took off 3 bases at V and 0 bases at J, with 25 bases between the two ends. CDR3 length: 20 amino acids. The V gene's germline CDR1 is SGHRS and CDR2 YFSETQ. The chain's CDR3 is CASSSHAAAGAKSSYNEQFF. CDR3 in DNA: TGCGCCAGCAGCTCCCACGCCGCTGCTGGGGCGAAGAGCTCCTACAATGAGCAGTTCTTC.

This clonotype was seen only a few times. The chain joins TRBV20-1 to TRBJ2-5; D remains unclear. The CDR3 is 15 residues long. The V end lost 0 bases, the J end lost 1 base, and 12 bases lay between the germline ends. Germline V gives CDR1 DFQATT, CDR2 SNEGSKA (reference sequence). Here the CDR3 DNA reads TGCAGTGCTAGAGATGTCAGGAGTATCCAAGAGACCCAGTACTTC. Encoded protein: CSARDVRSIQETQYF.

The rearrangement uses TRBV27 and TRBJ1-6, with D perhaps matching TRBD1 (6 bases). This CDR3 is built from 15 residues. The germline V and J ends were trimmed by 6 bases and 11 bases, with 20 bases remaining between them. Germline assignment: CDR1 MNHEY and CDR2 SMNVEV (reference sequence). The CDR3 sequence is CASSQTGIVGAPLHF. CDR3 nucleotides: TGTGCCAGCAGCCAAACAGGGATAGTTGGCGCACCCCTCCACTTT.

This clonotype appeared many times. The rearrangement joins TRBV7-2 to TRBJ2-1; possibly TRBD2 for D (6 bases). This CDR3 has 15 residues. Germline assignment: CDR1 SGHTA and CDR2 FQGNSA. Trimming pared 1 base from V and 3 bases from J, leaving 10 bases between. In nucleotides, the CDR3 is TGTGCCAGCAGCTTAGGCCTAGCGATCTACAATGAGCAGTTCTTC. It encodes CASSLGLAIYNEQFF.

The V gene is TRBV21-1, the J gene TRBJ2-1; the table's D call of TRBD1 was not tested on the DNA. TRBV21-1 is a recognized pseudogene. The CDR3 is 14 amino acids. This CDR3 is CARPGGTGDNEQFF. The DNA for the CDR3 is TGTGCCAGGCCCGGCGGGACAGGAGACAATGAGCAGTTCTTC.